The 14 T cell receptor beta chains below all came from one sample that was sequenced in a study of post-analysis software for immune sequencing data. Each TCR beta cDNA library carried unique molecular identifiers. TCRdb passed the PCR reads through MiXCR, listing each CDR3 protein once. Here the sample spans about 770,000 distinct CDR3 sequences, around 46% being singletons. These receptors are not linked to any known antigen. Overall study results and limits: A handful of TRBV segments were significantly more frequent in patients than in controls. TRBV5-6, TRBV5-1 and TRBV20-1 were among these segments.

The source material was blood. These TCRs come from a girl under 18 with multiple sclerosis.

This clonotype showed up just once. The rearrangement links TRBV24-1 to TRBJ2-1; 7 bases align to TRBD1. Germline V gene data show CDR1 as KGHDR and CDR2 as SFDVKD. J was trimmed by 8 bases and V by 0 bases; bases with no gene match: 6. This CDR3 contains 15 residues. CDR3 coding DNA: TGTGCCACCAGTGATTTGCGTGACAGGGTGGATGAGCAGTTCTTC. It translates to CATSDLRDRVDEQFF.

The chain links TRBV29-1 to TRBJ1-2; D might be TRBD1 (6 bases). The CDR3 is 14 amino acids. The germline gives CDR1 SQVTM, CDR2 ANQGSEA. V was clipped by 2 bases and J by 8 bases, with 18 bases between them. The CDR3 spells CSVEMGHRVRGYTF. The DNA for the CDR3 is TGCAGCGTTGAAATGGGACACAGGGTCAGGGGCTACACCTTC.

There are a few counts of this clonotype. J is TRBJ1-5 and V is TRBV27, with D hard to call. The CDR3 length is 14 residues. V lost 0 bases, J lost 4 bases, and 7 bases lay in between. Germline CDR1 is MNHEY and CDR2 is SMNVEV (reference sequence). The CDR3 region is CASSLSGINQPQHF. For the CDR3, the DNA is TGTGCCAGCAGTTTATCGGGTATTAATCAGCCCCAGCATTTT.

This clonotype occurred a few times. CDR3 bases: TGTGCCATCAGGGAGACGCAGTCTGGCTCCTACAATGAGCAGTTCTTC. As protein: CAIRETQSGSYNEQFF. The V and J genes are TRBV10-3 and TRBJ2-1; D gene ambiguous. This CDR3 comprises 16 residues. Germline V gene data show CDR1 as ENHRY and CDR2 as SYGVKD. V lost 6 bases, J lost 0 bases, and 15 bases lay in between.

This clonotype was detected only a few times. The rearrangement joins TRBV10-3 to TRBJ2-1, with D tentatively TRBD1 (6 bases). This CDR3 comprises 15 residues. Germline V gene sequence: CDR1 ENHRY, CDR2 SYGVKD. The V end lost 6 bases, the J end lost 0 bases, and 12 bases lay between the germline ends. The CDR3 nucleotides read TGTGCCATCAGGCCTACAGGGAGCTCCTACAATGAGCAGTTCTTC. Translated: CAIRPTGSSYNEQFF.

The rearrangement links TRBV27 to TRBJ1-1; 7 positions agree with TRBD1. The V gene end was trimmed by 4 bases and the J gene end by 5 bases; junction bases not matched to a gene: 16. Per germline, CDR1 MNHEY and CDR2 SMNVEV (reference sequence). This CDR3 spans 17 amino acids. The DNA of the CDR3 is TGTGCCAGCAGTTCCCGAGCTCCGGGACAGAGGGGGACTGAAGCTTTCTTT. This gives the protein CASSSRAPGQRGTEAFF.

The rearrangement uses TRBV20-1 and TRBJ2-3, with 9 bases lining up with TRBD2. The ends lost 0 bases at V and 0 bases at J; junction bases unmatched: 4. The CDR3 has 16 amino acids. Germline lookup yields CDR1 DFQATT and CDR2 SNEGSKA (reference sequence). The CDR3 sequence is CSARDAREGSTDTQYF. CDR3 coding DNA: TGCAGTGCTAGAGACGCGCGGGAGGGGAGCACAGATACGCAGTATTTT.

The V gene is TRBV20-1, the J gene TRBJ2-7, with 8 bases matching TRBD2. Germline values: CDR1 DFQATT, CDR2 SNEGSKA (reference sequence). The CDR3 spans 13 residues. The trim removed 6 bases at V and 4 bases at J, leaving 8 bases unmatched. The CDR3 here is CSASGGGGYEQYF. The CDR3 region has the DNA TGCAGTGCCAGCGGGGGAGGTGGGTACGAGCAGTACTTC.

V usage is TRBV3-1 and J usage is TRBJ2-7; TRBD2 aligns across 7 bases. The germline V gene has CDR1 LGHDT and CDR2 YNNKEL (reference sequence). With 4 bases clipped from V and 3 bases from J, the junction kept 9 bases outside the gene matches. The length of the CDR3 is 15 residues. The CDR3 loop is CASSPRGRKGYEQYF. The CDR3, as DNA: TGTGCCAGCAGCCCCCGCGGGAGAAAGGGCTACGAGCAGTACTTC.

The chain carries TRBV2 and TRBJ2-3; 13 bases match TRBD2. The CDR3 loop spans 16 amino acids. V dropped 5 bases and J dropped 5; count of bases not matched to a gene: 7. Germline V CDR1 and CDR2: SNHLY, FYNNEI. The CDR3 here is CASSQTSGRYRDTQYF. The CDR3 DNA is TGTGCCAGCAGTCAGACTAGCGGGAGGTATAGAGATACGCAGTATTTT.

The J gene is TRBJ2-1, the V gene TRBV20-1, with 10 bases lining up with TRBD2. The V segment lost 6 bases and the J segment 2 bases; nucleotides outside the gene matches: 4. The length of the CDR3 is 14 residues. CDR1 and CDR2 from the germline V gene are DFQATT and SNEGSKA (reference sequence). This CDR3 is CSAPSGSAYNEQFF. The CDR3 nucleotides are TGCAGTGCCCCTAGCGGGAGCGCCTACAATGAGCAGTTCTTC.

This chain links TRBV7-2 with TRBJ1-1, with D unclear. The CDR3 has 14 amino acids. With 7 bases removed from V and 2 bases from J, the gap between germline ends came to 14 bases. Germline-derived CDR1 and CDR2 are SGHTA and FQGNSA. CDR3 DNA sequence: TGTGCCAGCAACCGCGGACGGACCAACACTGAAGCTTTCTTT. It is translated as CASNRGRTNTEAFF.

This clonotype was found a few times. The chain has TRBV29-1 and TRBJ1-2, with 8 bases matching TRBD1. The J segment lost 0 bases and the V segment lost 5 bases, leaving 2 bases of the junction unmatched. This CDR3 region has 13 residues. Germline V gene sequence: CDR1 SQVTM, CDR2 ANQGSEA. CDR3 amino acids: CSVRQGTNYGYTF. CDR3 bases: TGCAGCGTTAGACAGGGGACTAACTATGGCTACACCTTC.

This chain joins TRBV7-8 and TRBJ2-3; unclear D gene. The V gene lost 5 bases and the J gene lost 3 bases, with 15 bases spanning the gap. The germline V gene has CDR1 SGHVS and CDR2 FQNEAQ. The CDR3 is 15 amino acids. CDR3 DNA sequence: TGTGCCAGCAGCCAAAGACTCGACGGAACAGATACGCAGTATTTT. Encoded protein: CASSQRLDGTDTQYF.